This TCR beta chain was observed in a study of blood T cell repertoires in COVID-19. Study overall: Italy, Spain and the United States were the sources of the convalescent and acute COVID-19 samples. PBMCs, B-cell-depleted T cells, or T cells were the source of the cDNA or gDNA that made up the material.

Generated by immunoSEQ multiplex PCR, the TCRdb table keeps only in-frame clones and is missing some. The repertoire holds under 350,000 clones, approximately 86% seen once, with around 4% in the top ten. Sequenced input: PBMCs or T cells enriched from blood (not recorded which). The sequence derives from a woman aged 40 to 50 with acute COVID-19.

The CDR3 loop reads CASSPPGQASGNTIYF. The CDR3 DNA is TGTGCCAGCAGCCCTCCGGGACAGGCCTCTGGAAACACCATATATTTT. The chain carries TRBV7-9 and TRBJ1-3; 8 bases are a match to TRBD1. Germline loops: CDR1 SEHNR, CDR2 FQNEAQ (reference sequence). The CDR3 loop spans 16 amino acids. With 5 bases clipped from V and 0 bases from J, the junction kept 6 bases outside the gene matches.